The sample holds one count of the clone carrying this T cell receptor beta chain. This entry is derived from a study of blood T cell repertoires in COVID-19. Overall study context: Researchers got acute and convalescent COVID-19 samples from the United States, Italy and Spain. In each case, the material was cDNA or gDNA derived from T cells, B-cell-depleted T cells, or PBMCs.

J was trimmed by 8 bases and V by 5 bases; bases with no gene match: 13. This CDR3 is 16 amino acids long. Germline CDR1 and CDR2: MDHEN and SYDVKM. Study processing details: Amplified reference gene primers provided the basis for estimating nucleated cell counts. TCRdb's copy holds only in-frame clones and misses some; the assay was immunoSEQ multiplex PCR. The DNA gave D and trimming, while V, J and clone size come from that table. The sample has about 100,000 clones; over 60% are singletons. The sequence was collected from a man aged 50 to 60 who had recovered from COVID-19. This chain links TRBV28 with TRBJ1-2, with TRBD1 matching 11 bases. The specimen was peripheral blood. In DNA, the CDR3 is TGTGCCAGCAGTCCCCCCGGACAGGGGGCGGGGCGAGGCTACACCTTC. Protein product: CASSPPGQGAGRGYTF.